The clone carrying this TCR beta chain was detected only a few times. Its antigen is unidentified. This specimen comes from a study of CD8 T cells in ankylosing spondylitis. Regarding the study as a whole: The authors reported significant enrichment of disease-linked clones in matched ankylosing spondylitis synovial fluid. Earlier authors reported some of these motif variants in reactive arthritis synovial fluid and blood. It appeared that ankylosing spondylitis blood was characterized by a TCR beta motif of roughly 8 highly homologous variants.

The germline V gene encodes CDR1 DFQATT and CDR2 SNEGSKA (reference sequence). The CDR3 sequence is 12 residues long. V lost 6 bases and J lost 3, with 11 bases in between. MiXCR was run by TCRdb on the 5' RACE reads, yielding one entry per CDR3 protein. There are about 500,000 distinct CDR3 sequences in the sample; 9.5% to 15% occur only once, and almost 7% lies in the top ten. Sequenced sample: blood, either unsorted or a sorted T cell fraction (not recorded which). V is TRBV20-1 and J is TRBJ2-5, with D uncertain. The origin of this receptor is a male donor with ankylosing spondylitis. The CDR3 here is CSAPRMEETQYF. Here the CDR3 DNA reads TGCAGTGCGCCCAGGATGGAAGAGACCCAGTACTTC.